A selection of T cell receptor beta chains follows, all from one sample in a study of blood T cell repertoires in COVID-19. The assay was immunoSEQ multiplex PCR, and TCRdb's table has in-frame clones only and misses some. The sample comprises 200,000 or so clones, around 90% of which are singletons, and about 2.4% rests with the top ten. Source material: PBMCs or T cells enriched from blood (not recorded which). The source is a woman in her 30s who had recovered from COVID-19. Both conserved end residues are part of each CDR3. A D gene is named only where the DNA matches it firmly. Clone size is given for some rows only: seen once, a few or many times, or a class if the clone is expanded.

clone size	V gene	D gene	CDR3 length	J gene	CDR3 protein	CDR3 DNA
.	TRBV12-3/TRBV12-4	TRBD1	13	TRBJ1-2	CASSQDRRYGYTF	TGTGCCAGCAGTCAGGACAGGCGGTATGGCTACACCTTC
.	TRBV5-1	.	15	TRBJ2-1	CASSHGGGFYNEQFF	TGCGCCAGCAGCCATGGTGGGGGGTTCTACAATGAGCAGTTCTTC
.	TRBV6-5	TRBD1	15	TRBJ1-2	CASSYKGQGLGGYTF	TGTGCCAGCAGTTACAAGGGACAGGGATTGGGAGGCTACACCTTC
few	TRBV12-5	.	17	TRBJ1-5	CASGLAQTYRGNQPQHF	TGTGCTAGTGGTTTGGCCCAGACTTACAGGGGCAATCAGCCCCAGCATTTT
.	TRBV28	.	15	TRBJ1-5	CASSLGQPSNQPQHF	TGTGCCAGCAGTTTAGGGCAACCTAGCAATCAGCCCCAGCATTTT
.	TRBV5-1	TRBD1	14	TRBJ1-1	CASSFGTANTEAFF	TGCGCCAGCAGCTTCGGGACAGCGAACACTGAAGCTTTCTTT
.	TRBV4-1	TRBD1	15	TRBJ2-7	CASSQMTGTSYEQYF	TGCGCCAGCAGCCAAATGACAGGGACCAGCTACGAGCAGTACTTC
.	TRBV4-2	TRBD2	16	TRBJ2-3	CASSLLLAGTTDTQYF	TGTGCCAGCAGCCTCCTGTTAGCGGGAACCACAGATACGCAGTATTTT
.	TRBV9	.	16	TRBJ2-7	CASSVDGLARTYEQYF	TGTGCCAGCAGCGTAGACGGTCTAGCGAGGACCTACGAGCAGTACTTC
.	TRBV11-2	.	12	TRBJ2-5	CASSRTGETQYF	TGTGCCAGCAGCCGAACAGGGGAGACCCAGTACTTC
few	TRBV2	.	12	TRBJ1-2	CASSEQGYGYTF	TGTGCCAGCAGTGAACAGGGTTATGGCTACACCTTC
.	TRBV15	.	15	TRBJ2-7	CATSRDSGSSYEQYF	TGTGCCACCAGCAGAGATTCAGGGTCCTCCTACGAGCAGTACTTC
once	TRBV5-5	TRBD1	14	TRBJ1-2	CASSQQGVFDGNTF	TGTGCCAGCAGTCAACAGGGGGTCTTCGACGGAAACACCTTC
.	TRBV5-4	.	16	TRBJ1-6	CASSLSGSSYNSPLHF	TGTGCCAGCAGCTTGTCGGGGAGCTCCTATAATTCACCCCTCCACTTT
.	TRBV6-1	TRBD1	13	TRBJ1-5	CASSEQGGQPQHF	TGTGCCAGCAGTGAGCAGGGGGGTCAGCCCCAGCATTTT
.	TRBV6-2/TRBV6-3	TRBD1	14	TRBJ1-6	CASGPGTEDSPLHF	TGTGCCAGCGGCCCCGGGACAGAAGATTCACCCCTCCACTTT
once	TRBV3-1/TRBV3-2	TRBD2	16	TRBJ2-7	CASSRGLAGDTYEQYF	TGTGCCAGCAGCCGGGGACTAGCGGGAGACACCTACGAGCAGTACTTC
.	TRBV9	.	14	TRBJ2-7	CASSLKTGTYEQYF	TGTGCCAGCAGCTTGAAAACAGGGACATACGAGCAGTACTTC
once	TRBV4-3	.	15	TRBJ2-3	CASSQGLIYSDTQYF	TGCGCCAGCAGCCAAGGGTTGATCTACTCAGATACGCAGTATTTT
.	TRBV14	TRBD1	14	TRBJ1-2	CASSQDQGAYGYTF	TGTGCCAGCAGCCAAGATCAGGGGGCATATGGCTACACCTTC
.	TRBV7-2	.	14	TRBJ2-3	CASSKQSYTDTQYF	TGTGCCAGCAGCAAACAGAGTTACACAGATACGCAGTATTTT
once	TRBV12-3/TRBV12-4	.	12	TRBJ1-4	CASSASSEKLFF	TGTGCCAGCAGCGCGAGTAGCGAAAAACTGTTTTTT
.	TRBV7-9	.	14	TRBJ1-1	CASSLEGDNTEAFF	TGTGCCAGCAGCTTAGAGGGAGATAACACTGAAGCTTTCTTT
.	TRBV6-5	TRBD1	14	TRBJ1-2	CASSYRDRYYGYTF	TGTGCCAGCAGTTACAGGGACAGATATTATGGCTACACCTTC
.	TRBV9	.	16	TRBJ1-3	CASSPDAGLSGNTIYF	TGTGCCAGCAGCCCCGACGCAGGCCTCTCTGGAAACACCATATATTTT
.	TRBV27	.	13	TRBJ1-1	CASSFGQNTEAFF	TGTGCCAGCAGTTTCGGACAAAACACTGAAGCTTTCTTT
.	TRBV7-2	TRBD2	15	TRBJ2-1	CASSLSGGVYNEQFF	TGTGCCAGCAGCCTTAGCGGGGGGGTTTACAATGAGCAGTTCTTC
.	TRBV4-3	.	11	TRBJ1-1	CASSRGHEAFF	TGCGCCAGCAGCCGGGGACATGAGGCTTTCTTT